This record looks at one T cell receptor beta chain sequence and its context. Its target is not known. From the RT-PCR reads, TCRdb called clonotypes with MiXCR, one entry per CDR3 protein. The sample lists about 800,000 distinct CDR3 sequences; 21% were seen once. The germline CDR1 and CDR2 sequences are SGHNT and YYREEE (reference sequence). V lost 4 bases, J lost 6 bases, and 10 bases stayed unmatched. The length of the CDR3 is 16 residues. The data were taken from a study of response to subunit inactivated influenza vaccine. Study outcomes and limitations: There was a suggestion from the authors that each seasonal influenza vaccination recruits few new T cells.

The material sequenced was PBMCs from blood, taken roughly 5 days after vaccination. The TCR was taken from a man aged 45 to 65 who received an inactivated influenza vaccine. The gene calls are TRBV5-4 and TRBJ2-2; 9 nucleotides line up with TRBD1. For the CDR3, the DNA is TGTGCCAGCAGCCAAAGGACAGGGGAACGGCCCGGGGAGCTGTTTTTT. Encoded protein: CASSQRTGERPGELFF.